This T cell receptor beta chain was identified in a study of T-cell memory formation after mild COVID-19. Germline-derived CDR1 and CDR2 are MNHEY and SVGAGI. The ends were cut back, 0 bases at V and 3 bases at J, with 6 bases in the middle. The CDR3 totals 14 residues. TCRdb passed the 5' RACE reads through MiXCR, listing each CDR3 protein once. The sample has just over 200,000 distinct CDR3 sequences, 7.5% to 10% seen once. This TCR was sampled from a man aged 18 to 30 who had mild COVID-19 (a few samples of this study predate the infection). Cell type and time point are not known. The sequenced sample consisted of PBMCs or a T cell subset sorted from them (not recorded which). The J gene is TRBJ1-3, the V gene TRBV6-5; the D gene is possibly TRBD1 (5 bases). This CDR3 reads CASSYSGDGNTIYF. CDR3 sequence (DNA): TGTGCCAGCAGTTACTCGGGGGATGGAAACACCATATATTTT.